Sequencing of this T cell receptor (beta chain) was carried out in a study of T cells in Graves' hyperthyroidism and ophthalmopathy. At the level of the study: Peripheral blood was collected at initial diagnosis, before any treatment.

Findings and caveats of the study: Blood samples included most of the expanded thyroid clonotypes exceeding 0.001.

Germline values: CDR1 LNHDA, CDR2 SQIVND (reference sequence). This CDR3 is built from 15 residues. V trimming: 3 bases; J trimming: 4 bases; junction bases outside the gene matches: 4. Template material for amplifying TCR beta CDR3 regions consisted of RNA transcripts. The TCR CDR3 was amplified in a first-round RT-PCR using the HTBI primer set. Via MiXCR, TCRdb re-called the multiplex PCR reads, giving one row per CDR3 protein. The sample lists around 420,000 distinct CDR3 sequences; around 15% were seen once. Uncontrolled infection, other autoimmune disease, pregnancy and lactation each barred patients from inclusion. Every diagnosis used clinical symptoms, serum thyroxine and TRAb, thyroid ultrasound and orbital computed tomography. Regarding this clonotype: Antigen specificity is unknown.

This sequence originates from a woman aged 18-29 years with Graves' hyperthyroidism. The sequencing input was blood. This rearrangement joins TRBV19 to TRBJ2-2, with 8 bases that match TRBD1. The CDR3 DNA reads as TGTGCCAGTAGTATGACAGGGGCGGCCACCGGGGAGCTGTTTTTT. It specifies CASSMTGAATGELFF.